The clone carrying this TCR beta chain was seen ten or more times. Antigen unknown. These data come from a study of naive and memory T cell subsets. Study-level results: In naive cells, over 85% of TCR sequences were seen only once. No ground truth validated the naive and memory repertoire findings.

The germline V gene has CDR1 SGHTA and CDR2 FQGNSA. With 1 base clipped from V and 8 bases from J, the junction kept 1 base outside the gene matches. This CDR3 is built from 12 residues. An equimolar mix of two oligonucleotides served as the beta constant-region primer for TRBC1 and TRBC2. An oligonucleotide with the SP2 primer and a 12-nucleotide UMI was ligated to the cDNA 3' end. One entry per CDR3 protein results from TCRdb running MiXCR on the UMI-ligation and nested PCR reads. Counted here are 100,000 or so distinct CDR3 sequences, around 7% occurring once; the ten biggest clones make up about 1.6%.

This clonotype was obtained from a human donor in good health. Sequencing was done on a sample of central memory CD4+ T cells from blood. The genes are TRBV7-2 and TRBJ1-2; 7 bases agree with TRBD1. CDR3 nucleotide sequence: TGTGCCAGCAGCTTAGGACAGGGAGGCTACACCTTC. This sequence encodes CASSLGQGGYTF.